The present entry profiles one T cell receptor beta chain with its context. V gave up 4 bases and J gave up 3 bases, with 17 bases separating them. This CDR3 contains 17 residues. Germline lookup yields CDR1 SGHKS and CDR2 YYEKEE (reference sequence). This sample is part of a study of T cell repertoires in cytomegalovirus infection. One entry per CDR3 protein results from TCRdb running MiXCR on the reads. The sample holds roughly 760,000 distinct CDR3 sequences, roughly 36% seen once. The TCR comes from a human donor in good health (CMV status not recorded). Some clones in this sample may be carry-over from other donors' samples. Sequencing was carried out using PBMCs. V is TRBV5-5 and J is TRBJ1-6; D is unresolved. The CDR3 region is CASSPSIDSLYNSPLHF. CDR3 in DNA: TGTGCCAGCAGCCCGAGCATCGATTCCCTCTATAATTCACCCCTCCACTTT.